This T cell receptor beta chain was observed in a study of a mutant IDH1 vaccine in newly diagnosed glioma. Across the study: Patients in the study were vaccinated eight times, receiving shots in weeks 1, 3, 5, 7, 11, 15, 19 and 23. Patients previously underwent radiotherapy, temozolomide, or both, and most underwent both.

Profiled with immunoSEQ multiplex PCR; TCRdb holds only in-frame clones, not every one. The sample shows 35,000 to 45,000 clones, around 76% of them seen only once. The time point denotes: week 23, last vaccination. Vaccination comprised doses that each held 300 ug of mutant IDH1 20-mer peptide, plus topical imiquimod. This clone was observed a few times. Its cognate antigen is unknown. This CDR3 contains 14 residues. In germline, CDR1 is LNHDA, CDR2 SQIVND (reference sequence). Trimming took off 2 bases at V and 4 bases at J, with 12 bases between the two ends. This TCR was recovered from a woman between 40 and 50 years old with glioma. Some clones in this sample may be carry-over from other donors' samples. Source: PBMCs, taken from a glioma patient whose treatment included an IDH1 peptide vaccine. The rearrangement joins TRBV19 to TRBJ2-7; D is unresolved. CDR3 sequence: CASSITTAAYEQYF. CDR3 DNA: TGTGCCAGTAGTATAACAACAGCCGCTTACGAGCAGTACTTC.